This is a list of T cell receptor beta chains from one sample in a study of T cell changes during pregnancy in multiple sclerosis. Sequencing used immunoSEQ multiplex PCR; TCRdb keeps in-frame clones, though not all of them. Of 26,000 or so clones listed, approximately 89% are singletons. Source: CD8+ T cells from peripheral blood mononuclear cells, taken in the second trimester of pregnancy. These receptors were obtained from a female donor with multiple sclerosis, enrolled in a pregnancy study. CDR3s include the opening cysteine and the closing phenylalanine or tryptophan. The order of the fields is J gene, D gene, clone size, V gene, CDR3 protein, CDR3 DNA. D genes are given only for firm matches. Clone size appears in some rows only: once, few, many, or a class for an expanded clone.

j_call: TRBJ1-2; d_call: NA; clone_size: NA; v_call: TRBV4-2; cdr3_aa: CASSQGTLHYGYTF; cdr3_nt: TGTGCCAGCAGCCAGGGGACTTTACACTATGGCTACACCTTC
j_call: TRBJ2-2; d_call: TRBD1; clone_size: NA; v_call: TRBV25-1; cdr3_aa: CASTHRGSNTGELFF; cdr3_nt: TGTGCCAGCACCCACAGGGGTTCGAACACCGGGGAGCTGTTTTTT
j_call: TRBJ2-2; d_call: NA; clone_size: NA; v_call: TRBV28; cdr3_aa: CASMLFRTNTGELFF; cdr3_nt: TGTGCCAGCATGCTTTTCAGGACGAACACCGGGGAGCTGTTTTTT
j_call: TRBJ1-4; d_call: NA; clone_size: NA; v_call: TRBV27; cdr3_aa: CASSNGSLNYNLYATNEKLFF; cdr3_nt: TGTGCCAGCAGTAACGGGTCCCTTAACTATAATTTGTATGCAACTAATGAAAAACTGTTTTTT
j_call: TRBJ2-7; d_call: TRBD1; clone_size: NA; v_call: TRBV29-1; cdr3_aa: CSVEGQGDPYEQYF; cdr3_nt: TGCAGCGTTGAAGGGCAGGGGGACCCCTACGAGCAGTACTTC
j_call: TRBJ2-7; d_call: TRBD1; clone_size: NA; v_call: TRBV5-6; cdr3_aa: CASSWAPGQGGEQYF; cdr3_nt: TGTGCCAGCAGCTGGGCCCCGGGACAGGGAGGCGAGCAGTACTTC
j_call: TRBJ2-1; d_call: TRBD2; clone_size: NA; v_call: TRBV7-9; cdr3_aa: CASSGPTYRRESWDEQFF; cdr3_nt: TGTGCCAGCAGCGGCCCGACTTATCGGCGGGAGTCATGGGATGAGCAGTTCTTC
j_call: TRBJ2-5; d_call: NA; clone_size: NA; v_call: TRBV7-9; cdr3_aa: CASSLDRTPYQETQYF; cdr3_nt: TGTGCCAGCAGCTTAGACAGGACACCGTACCAAGAGACCCAGTACTTC
j_call: TRBJ2-1; d_call: NA; clone_size: NA; v_call: TRBV21-1; cdr3_aa: CASSKAARQFF; cdr3_nt: TGTGCCAGCAGCAAGGCGGCTAGGCAGTTCTTC
j_call: TRBJ2-7; d_call: TRBD2; clone_size: NA; v_call: TRBV7-9; cdr3_aa: CASSDRLAGGVTSYEQYF; cdr3_nt: TGTGCCAGCAGCGACCGACTAGCGGGAGGGGTGACCTCCTACGAGCAGTACTTC
j_call: TRBJ1-2; d_call: NA; clone_size: once; v_call: TRBV6-5; cdr3_aa: CASSSPRGYGYTF; cdr3_nt: TGTGCCAGCAGCAGCCCCAGGGGCTATGGCTACACCTTC
j_call: TRBJ2-7; d_call: TRBD1; clone_size: NA; v_call: TRBV6-5; cdr3_aa: CASNSGQAAYEQYF; cdr3_nt: TGTGCCAGCAACAGTGGACAGGCGGCCTACGAGCAGTACTTC
j_call: TRBJ1-6; d_call: TRBD1; clone_size: NA; v_call: TRBV7-9; cdr3_aa: CASSPGTGDSPLHF; cdr3_nt: TGTGCCAGCAGCCCCGGGACAGGGGATTCACCCCTCCACTTT
j_call: TRBJ2-3; d_call: TRBD2; clone_size: NA; v_call: TRBV6-5; cdr3_aa: CASSYSTSGTDTQYF; cdr3_nt: TGTGCCAGCAGTTACTCGACTAGCGGCACAGATACGCAGTATTTT
j_call: TRBJ2-3; d_call: NA; clone_size: NA; v_call: TRBV29-1; cdr3_aa: CSADRRADTQYF; cdr3_nt: TGCAGCGCCGACAGGCGGGCAGATACGCAGTATTTT
j_call: TRBJ2-3; d_call: TRBD2; clone_size: NA; v_call: TRBV6-6; cdr3_aa: CASSPLAGGPGDTQYF; cdr3_nt: TGTGCCAGCAGCCCTTTGGCGGGAGGGCCCGGAGATACGCAGTATTTT
j_call: TRBJ1-1; d_call: NA; clone_size: NA; v_call: TRBV19; cdr3_aa: CASQDYTEAFF; cdr3_nt: TGTGCCAGTCAAGACTACACTGAAGCTTTCTTT
j_call: TRBJ1-2; d_call: TRBD1; clone_size: few; v_call: TRBV7-9; cdr3_aa: CASSLGTGSDGYTF; cdr3_nt: TGTGCCAGCAGCTTAGGGACAGGGTCGGATGGCTACACCTTC
j_call: TRBJ1-5; d_call: NA; clone_size: NA; v_call: TRBV5-8; cdr3_aa: CASSTPGFWDQPQHF; cdr3_nt: TGTGCCAGCAGCACTCCGGGGTTTTGGGATCAGCCCCAGCATTTT
j_call: TRBJ1-1; d_call: NA; clone_size: NA; v_call: TRBV28; cdr3_aa: CASSVGRNTEAFF; cdr3_nt: TGTGCCAGCAGCGTAGGGAGGAACACTGAAGCTTTCTTT
j_call: TRBJ2-1; d_call: TRBD2; clone_size: NA; v_call: TRBV7-2; cdr3_aa: CASSLLSGLAYNEQFF; cdr3_nt: TGTGCCAGCAGCCTCCTCTCGGGACTAGCCTACAATGAGCAGTTCTTC
j_call: TRBJ2-6; d_call: NA; clone_size: once; v_call: TRBV7-9; cdr3_aa: CASSLVDRPGANVLTF; cdr3_nt: TGTGCCAGCAGCTTAGTGGACAGACCTGGGGCCAACGTCCTGACTTTC
j_call: TRBJ2-7; d_call: TRBD2; clone_size: NA; v_call: TRBV10-3; cdr3_aa: CAISESLAGSSYEQYF; cdr3_nt: TGTGCCATCAGTGAGTCATTAGCGGGCAGCTCCTACGAGCAGTACTTC
j_call: TRBJ2-7; d_call: NA; clone_size: NA; v_call: TRBV27; cdr3_aa: CASSPTGGYEQYF; cdr3_nt: TGTGCCAGCAGTCCTACAGGTGGCTACGAGCAGTACTTC
j_call: TRBJ1-2; d_call: NA; clone_size: NA; v_call: TRBV6-1; cdr3_aa: CASSVDGIGSYGYTF; cdr3_nt: TGTGCCAGCAGTGTGGACGGGATCGGGTCATATGGCTACACCTTC
j_call: TRBJ2-1; d_call: NA; clone_size: NA; v_call: TRBV27; cdr3_aa: CASSFGGGNEQFF; cdr3_nt: TGTGCCAGCAGTTTTGGGGGCGGGAATGAGCAGTTCTTC
j_call: TRBJ2-3; d_call: TRBD2; clone_size: NA; v_call: TRBV5-1; cdr3_aa: CASSFSGRAIDTQYF; cdr3_nt: TGCGCCAGCAGCTTTAGCGGGAGGGCCATAGATACGCAGTATTTT
j_call: TRBJ2-5; d_call: NA; clone_size: NA; v_call: TRBV30; cdr3_aa: CAWSAGDSEEAQYF; cdr3_nt: TGTGCCTGGAGTGCGGGGGACTCCGAAGAGGCCCAGTACTTC
j_call: TRBJ1-5; d_call: NA; clone_size: NA; v_call: TRBV28; cdr3_aa: CASSLWRMRPHQPQHF; cdr3_nt: TGTGCCAGCAGTTTATGGCGGATGCGCCCCCATCAGCCCCAGCATTTT
j_call: TRBJ2-7; d_call: NA; clone_size: NA; v_call: TRBV21-1; cdr3_aa: CASSKGKDSEPYEQYF; cdr3_nt: TGTGCCAGCAGCAAAGGGAAGGACAGCGAACCCTACGAGCAGTACTTC
j_call: TRBJ2-5; d_call: TRBD2; clone_size: NA; v_call: TRBV4-1; cdr3_aa: CASSQRLAGETQYF; cdr3_nt: TGCGCCAGCAGCCAACGACTAGCGGGAGAGACCCAGTACTTC
j_call: TRBJ1-5; d_call: NA; clone_size: NA; v_call: TRBV27; cdr3_aa: CASSLYPGQPQHF; cdr3_nt: TGTGCCAGCAGTTTATATCCCGGTCAGCCCCAGCATTTT
j_call: TRBJ2-1; d_call: NA; clone_size: NA; v_call: TRBV19; cdr3_aa: CASSFGTRDEQFF; cdr3_nt: TGTGCCAGTAGCTTTGGAACTAGGGATGAGCAGTTCTTC
j_call: TRBJ1-1; d_call: NA; clone_size: NA; v_call: TRBV15; cdr3_aa: CATSRAGGNTEAFF; cdr3_nt: TGTGCCACCAGCAGGGCAGGAGGGAACACTGAAGCTTTCTTT
j_call: TRBJ1-1; d_call: TRBD1; clone_size: NA; v_call: TRBV28; cdr3_aa: CASSLSISGTENTEAFF; cdr3_nt: TGTGCCAGCAGTTTATCCATATCCGGGACAGAGAACACTGAAGCTTTCTTT
j_call: TRBJ2-7; d_call: NA; clone_size: NA; v_call: TRBV4-1; cdr3_aa: CASSHTTGREQYF; cdr3_nt: TGCGCCAGCAGCCATACAACAGGGCGCGAGCAGTACTTC
j_call: TRBJ2-2; d_call: NA; clone_size: NA; v_call: TRBV5-5; cdr3_aa: CASSLRGSDTGELFF; cdr3_nt: TGTGCCAGCAGCTTGCGGGGATCGGACACCGGGGAGCTGTTTTTT
j_call: TRBJ2-7; d_call: TRBD2; clone_size: once; v_call: TRBV7-9; cdr3_aa: CASSLRTSGTPSYEQYF; cdr3_nt: TGTGCCAGCAGCTTAAGGACTAGCGGGACCCCCTCCTACGAGCAGTACTTC
j_call: TRBJ1-4; d_call: NA; clone_size: NA; v_call: TRBV19; cdr3_aa: CASSIHLFGEKLFF; cdr3_nt: TGTGCCAGCAGTATCCACCTGTTCGGGGAAAAACTGTTTTTT
j_call: TRBJ1-2; d_call: TRBD1; clone_size: NA; v_call: TRBV27; cdr3_aa: CASWGQGVSGYTF; cdr3_nt: TGTGCCAGCTGGGGACAGGGGGTCAGCGGCTACACCTTC
j_call: TRBJ1-5; d_call: TRBD1; clone_size: NA; v_call: TRBV7-2; cdr3_aa: CASSLNRQGGTENQPQHF; cdr3_nt: TGTGCCAGCAGCTTAAACCGACAGGGCGGAACGGAAAATCAGCCCCAGCATTTT
j_call: TRBJ2-3; d_call: TRBD2; clone_size: NA; v_call: TRBV6-4; cdr3_aa: CASSGTSGGTDTQYF; cdr3_nt: TGTGCCAGCAGCGGGACTAGCGGGGGCACAGATACGCAGTATTTT
j_call: TRBJ2-2; d_call: NA; clone_size: NA; v_call: TRBV9; cdr3_aa: CASSAPSRAGELFF; cdr3_nt: TGTGCCAGCAGCGCACCGTCGCGTGCCGGGGAGCTGTTTTTT
j_call: TRBJ2-7; d_call: NA; clone_size: NA; v_call: TRBV7-8; cdr3_aa: CASSLVGQGSGYEQYF; cdr3_nt: TGTGCCAGCAGCTTAGTGGGGCAGGGTTCGGGCTACGAGCAGTACTTC
j_call: TRBJ2-3; d_call: TRBD1; clone_size: medium-sized; v_call: TRBV6-4; cdr3_aa: CASSDSNGQGSGTQYF; cdr3_nt: TGTGCCAGCAGTGACTCGAACGGACAGGGATCGGGTACGCAGTATTTT
j_call: TRBJ2-2; d_call: TRBD1; clone_size: NA; v_call: TRBV9; cdr3_aa: CASSVPDRDTGELFF; cdr3_nt: TGTGCCAGCAGCGTACCCGACAGGGACACCGGGGAGCTGTTTTTT
j_call: TRBJ2-3; d_call: NA; clone_size: once; v_call: TRBV11-3; cdr3_aa: CASSLGRQYTDTQYF; cdr3_nt: TGTGCCAGCAGCTTAGGGAGACAGTACACAGATACGCAGTATTTT
j_call: TRBJ2-5; d_call: TRBD2; clone_size: NA; v_call: TRBV5-4; cdr3_aa: CASSYGLAQETQYF; cdr3_nt: TGTGCCAGCAGCTACGGACTAGCGCAAGAGACCCAGTACTTC
j_call: TRBJ1-1; d_call: NA; clone_size: NA; v_call: TRBV6-5; cdr3_aa: CASSLGGMNTEAFF; cdr3_nt: TGTGCCAGCAGTTTAGGGGGTATGAACACTGAAGCTTTCTTT
j_call: TRBJ2-1; d_call: TRBD2; clone_size: NA; v_call: TRBV11-2; cdr3_aa: CASSLVGTSGNEQFF; cdr3_nt: TGTGCCAGCAGCTTAGTTGGGACTAGCGGCAATGAGCAGTTCTTC
j_call: TRBJ1-5; d_call: NA; clone_size: NA; v_call: TRBV28; cdr3_aa: CASSGQYSNQPQHF; cdr3_nt: TGTGCCAGCAGTGGACAGTATAGCAATCAGCCCCAGCATTTT
j_call: TRBJ1-1; d_call: TRBD1; clone_size: NA; v_call: TRBV27; cdr3_aa: CASSATGSNTEAFF; cdr3_nt: TGTGCCAGCAGTGCGACAGGGTCGAACACTGAAGCTTTCTTT
j_call: TRBJ2-5; d_call: NA; clone_size: once; v_call: TRBV21-1; cdr3_aa: CASSSEWQETQYF; cdr3_nt: TGTGCCAGCAGCAGTGAGTGGCAAGAGACCCAGTACTTC
j_call: TRBJ2-7; d_call: TRBD2; clone_size: NA; v_call: TRBV6-6; cdr3_aa: CASSYDAGGSYEQYF; cdr3_nt: TGTGCCAGCAGTTACGACGCGGGAGGATCCTACGAGCAGTACTTC
j_call: TRBJ1-1; d_call: NA; clone_size: medium-sized; v_call: TRBV6-6; cdr3_aa: CAIREGPKAFF; cdr3_nt: TGTGCCATCAGGGAGGGGCCTAAAGCTTTCTTT
j_call: TRBJ2-7; d_call: TRBD1; clone_size: NA; v_call: TRBV5-4; cdr3_aa: CASSLTGTGEYEQYF; cdr3_nt: TGTGCCAGCAGCTTGACAGGGACAGGGGAGTACGAGCAGTACTTC
j_call: TRBJ1-2; d_call: NA; clone_size: NA; v_call: TRBV28; cdr3_aa: CASESRVYGYTF; cdr3_nt: TGTGCCAGCGAGTCCAGGGTCTATGGCTACACCTTC
j_call: TRBJ1-4; d_call: TRBD1; clone_size: NA; v_call: TRBV2; cdr3_aa: CASRAGTGDEKLFF; cdr3_nt: TGTGCCAGCAGGGCCGGGACAGGGGATGAAAAACTGTTTTTT
j_call: TRBJ2-5; d_call: NA; clone_size: NA; v_call: TRBV7-9; cdr3_aa: CASSRQLQETQYF; cdr3_nt: TGTGCCAGCAGCCGCCAGTTGCAAGAGACCCAGTACTTC